This is a list of T cell receptor beta chains from one sample in a study of CD8+CD57+ T cells in acquired aplastic anemia. TCRdb re-called the reads through MiXCR, storing one row per CDR3 protein. The repertoire consists of 110,000 or so distinct CDR3 sequences, with approximately 48% occurring once and the leading ten covering around a third. Sequenced sample: sorted CD4+, CD8+, or CD8+CD57+ T cells (not recorded which) from PBMCs. All receptors derive from a human donor in good health, serving as a control. Both conserved end residues are part of each CDR3. A D gene is named only where the DNA matches it firmly. Part of the rows lack a size; the others show once, few, many or a class for expanded clones.

CDR3 DNA | CDR3 protein | J gene | clone size | V gene | D gene
TGTGCCAGCAGCTTAGGTCGGCAGGGACTCTCCTACGAGCAGTACTTC | CASSLGRQGLSYEQYF | TRBJ2-7 | many | TRBV7-6 | NA
TGTGCCAGCATGGGGGGCGGTGAGACCCAGTACTTC | CASMGGGETQYF | TRBJ2-5 | once | TRBV2 | NA
TGCGCCAGCAGCTCCGGGATAAACTCCTACGAGCAGTACTTC | CASSSGINSYEQYF | TRBJ2-7 | many | TRBV5-1 | NA
TGTGCCAGTAGTCACCCCAGCTACCTTTACTCTGGGGCCAACGTCCTGACTTTC | CASSHPSYLYSGANVLTF | TRBJ2-6 | many | TRBV19 | NA
TGTGCCACCAGCAGTATAGGTAAAACTGAAGCTTTCTTT | CATSSIGKTEAFF | TRBJ1-1 | NA | TRBV15 | NA
TGTGCCAGCAGCGCAGAACAGGGGGCGCGTCAGCCCCAGCATTTT | CASSAEQGARQPQHF | TRBJ1-5 | many | TRBV7-9 | TRBD1
TGTGCCAGTAGTTGGGGGCAGCATAGCAATCAGCCCCAGCATTTT | CASSWGQHSNQPQHF | TRBJ1-5 | few | TRBV19 | NA
TGTGCCACCAGCGGAGGGGGACAGGGTGAGGCCGAGCAGTACTTC | CATSGGGQGEAEQYF | TRBJ2-7 | NA | TRBV15 | TRBD1
TGTGCCAGCAGCCAATCCGTCCACCCGGGCGAGGCGGGTGAAAAACTGTTTTTT | CASSQSVHPGEAGEKLFF | TRBJ1-4 | NA | TRBV16 | NA
TGCGCCAGCAGCCAAGATGGATTGGACACTACCTACGAGCAGTACTTC | CASSQDGLDTTYEQYF | TRBJ2-7 | many | TRBV4-3 | NA
TGTGCCAGCAGCGTAGAGGAAGGGTGGACAGATACGCAGTATTTT | CASSVEEGWTDTQYF | TRBJ2-3 | many | TRBV9 | NA
TGTGCCAGCACTGGGGCCGGCTTACCGGTAGAGACCCAGTACTTC | CASTGAGLPVETQYF | TRBJ2-5 | many | TRBV9 | NA
TGTGCCAGCAGCTGGAGGACAGGCCAAGAGACCCAGTACTTC | CASSWRTGQETQYF | TRBJ2-5 | many | TRBV5-4 | TRBD1
TGTGCCAGTAAATCCACGGGTGCTGGGGACGGAGATACGCAGTATTTT | CASKSTGAGDGDTQYF | TRBJ2-3 | NA | TRBV19 | NA
TGTGCCAGCAGCTTAGTCGACACCGGGGAGCTGTTTTTT | CASSLVDTGELFF | TRBJ2-2 | NA | TRBV7-8 | NA
TGTGCCAGCAGTCCCTCGGGGAATGAGCAGTTCTTC | CASSPSGNEQFF | TRBJ2-1 | few | TRBV6-2/TRBV6-3 | NA
TGTGCCAGCAGCAGCGGCGGAGAGACCCAGTACTTC | CASSSGGETQYF | TRBJ2-5 | NA | TRBV9 | NA
TGTGCCAGCAACTCTAGGGACCATAATACAGATACGCAGTATTTT | CASNSRDHNTDTQYF | TRBJ2-3 | few | TRBV6-1 | NA
TGTGCCACCAGCAGAGATGGGGGCAGGGCTCAGTACGAGCAGTACTTC | CATSRDGGRAQYEQYF | TRBJ2-7 | once | TRBV15 | NA
TGTGCCAGCCGACAGGGGCTGAGCGGGGAGCTGTTTTTT | CASRQGLSGELFF | TRBJ2-2 | once | TRBV2 | TRBD1
TGCAGCGTTACCAGCCGAGCCACTGAAGCTTTCTTT | CSVTSRATEAFF | TRBJ1-1 | NA | TRBV29-1 | NA
TGTGCCATCAGTGAGTCCGGCGTGAACACTGAAGCTTTCTTT | CAISESGVNTEAFF | TRBJ1-1 | NA | TRBV10-3 | NA
TGTGCCAGCAGCCTAGGGAACACCGGGGAGCTGTTTTTT | CASSLGNTGELFF | TRBJ2-2 | many | TRBV9 | NA
TGTGCCAGCAGTTACAGGGGGTCCTACGAGCAGTACTTC | CASSYRGSYEQYF | TRBJ2-7 | many | TRBV27 | TRBD1
TGTGCCAGCAGCGGGACAAATGGCTACACCTTC | CASSGTNGYTF | TRBJ1-2 | many | TRBV9 | NA
TGCGCCAGCACCCAGGACAGACCCTATGGCTACACCTTC | CASTQDRPYGYTF | TRBJ1-2 | many | TRBV10-1 | NA
TGTGCCATCAGCAATAAAATGTCCAAAACAGATAGCAATCAGCCCCAGCATTTT | CAISNKMSKTDSNQPQHF | TRBJ1-5 | NA | TRBV10-3 | NA
TGTGCCAGCAGCGACGGGGAGCTGTTTTTT | CASSDGELFF | TRBJ2-2 | NA | TRBV9 | NA
TGTGCCAGCAGCTGGCCCAATTCACCCCTCCACTTT | CASSWPNSPLHF | TRBJ1-6 | NA | TRBV7-2 | NA
TGTGCCAGCAGTGAACATCCAGGGGTGAACACTGAAGCTTTCTTT | CASSEHPGVNTEAFF | TRBJ1-1 | many | TRBV6-1 | NA
TGTGCCAGCAGCTTAGTGATATCTAGCACAGATACGCAGTATTTT | CASSLVISSTDTQYF | TRBJ2-3 | many | TRBV7-2 | NA
TGTGCCAGCAGTGATGGGACAGCGAACACTGAAGCTTTCTTT | CASSDGTANTEAFF | TRBJ1-1 | NA | TRBV2 | TRBD1
TGTGCCAGCAGAGGGGCCTGGAATGAAAAACTGTTTTTT | CASRGAWNEKLFF | TRBJ1-4 | once | TRBV6-1 | NA
TGCAGCGTTGTGTCGGGCGAATACTCCTACGAGCAGTACTTC | CSVVSGEYSYEQYF | TRBJ2-7 | NA | TRBV29-1 | NA
TGTGCCAGCGGGGGGACGGGACCGCTCAATGAGCAGTTCTTC | CASGGTGPLNEQFF | TRBJ2-1 | NA | TRBV6-1 | NA
TGTGCCAGCAACGGGGCGGGTGAAGCTTTCTTT | CASNGAGEAFF | TRBJ1-1 | NA | TRBV4-2 | NA
TGCGCCAGCAGCCAAGATTCCCTGCCGGGCCCCTACAATGAGCAGTTCTTC | CASSQDSLPGPYNEQFF | TRBJ2-1 | NA | TRBV4-1 | NA
TGTGCCAGCAGTTTTTCCGGGACAGAGAATGAAAAACTGTTTTTT | CASSFSGTENEKLFF | TRBJ1-4 | NA | TRBV6-5 | TRBD1
TGTGCCAGCAGCTCCCGGCAGGGCACTGAAGCTTTCTTT | CASSSRQGTEAFF | TRBJ1-1 | NA | TRBV7-9 | NA
TGTGCCAGCTTGGGAGGGCAAGTCCATCCTTCCGAGCAGTACTTC | CASLGGQVHPSEQYF | TRBJ2-7 | NA | TRBV13 | TRBD2
TGCAGCGCGGGACAGGGAGGCTATGGCTACACCTTC | CSAGQGGYGYTF | TRBJ1-2 | NA | TRBV29-1 | TRBD1
TGCAGTGCTCTCTGGACAGAGAACACTGAAGCTTTCTTT | CSALWTENTEAFF | TRBJ1-1 | NA | TRBV20-1 | NA
TGCAGTGGGACGGACAGGGGCTCCTACGAGCAGTACTTC | CSGTDRGSYEQYF | TRBJ2-7 | few | TRBV20-1 | TRBD1